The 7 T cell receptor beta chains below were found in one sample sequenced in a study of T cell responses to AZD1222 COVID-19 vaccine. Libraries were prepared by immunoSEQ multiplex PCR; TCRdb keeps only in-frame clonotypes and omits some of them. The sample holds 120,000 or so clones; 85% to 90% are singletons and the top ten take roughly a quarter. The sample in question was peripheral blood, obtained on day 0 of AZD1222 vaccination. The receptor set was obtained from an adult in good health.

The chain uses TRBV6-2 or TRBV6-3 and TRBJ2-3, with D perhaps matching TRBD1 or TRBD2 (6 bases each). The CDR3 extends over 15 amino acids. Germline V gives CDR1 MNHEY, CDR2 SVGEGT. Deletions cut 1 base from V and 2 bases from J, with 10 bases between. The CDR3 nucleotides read TGTGCCAGCAGTTACTTAGGGGGGATCACAGATACGCAGTATTTT. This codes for CASSYLGGITDTQYF.

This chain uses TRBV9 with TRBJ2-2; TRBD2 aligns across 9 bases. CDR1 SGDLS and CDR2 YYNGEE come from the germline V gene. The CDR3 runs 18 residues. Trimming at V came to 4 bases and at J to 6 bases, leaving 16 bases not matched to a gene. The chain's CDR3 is CASSRLQGSSGMSGELFF. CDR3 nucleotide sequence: TGTGCCAGCAGCAGACTCCAAGGTTCTAGCGGGATGTCCGGGGAGCTGTTTTTT.

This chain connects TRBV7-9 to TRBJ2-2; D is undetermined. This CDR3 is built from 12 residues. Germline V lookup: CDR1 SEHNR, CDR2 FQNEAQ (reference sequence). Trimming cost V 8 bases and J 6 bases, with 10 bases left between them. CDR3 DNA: TGTGCCAGCTCCCGTGGGGCCGGGGAGCTGTTTTTT. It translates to CASSRGAGELFF. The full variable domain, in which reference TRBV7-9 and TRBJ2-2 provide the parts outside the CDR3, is DTGVSQNPRHKITKRGQNVTFRCDPISEHNRLYWYRQTLGQGPEFLTYFQNEAQLEKSRLLSDRFSAERPKGSFSTLEIQRTEQGDSAMYLCASSRGAGELFFGEGSRLTVL.

CDR3 loop: CASSSGQAKNIQYF. The CDR3 nucleotides read TGTGCCAGCAGTTCGGGACAGGCCAAAAACATTCAGTACTTC. The chain employs TRBV6-5 and TRBJ2-4, with TRBD1 matching 7 bases. The V gene end was trimmed by 4 bases and the J gene end by 1 base; junction bases not matched to a gene: 1. The CDR3 consists of 14 residues. Germline CDR1 reads MNHEY; CDR2 reads SVGAGI.

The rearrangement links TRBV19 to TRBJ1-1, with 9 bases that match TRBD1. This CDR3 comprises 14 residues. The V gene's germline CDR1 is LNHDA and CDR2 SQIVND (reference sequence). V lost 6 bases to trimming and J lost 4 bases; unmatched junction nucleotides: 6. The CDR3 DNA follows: TGTGCCAGTAGAACAGGGGGCGGGGCCACTGAAGCTTTCTTT. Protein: CASRTGGGATEAFF.

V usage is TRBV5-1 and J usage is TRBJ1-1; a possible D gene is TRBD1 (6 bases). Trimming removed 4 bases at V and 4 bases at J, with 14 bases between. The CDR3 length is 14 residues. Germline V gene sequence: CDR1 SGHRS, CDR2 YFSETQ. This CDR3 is CASSVAGASTEAFF. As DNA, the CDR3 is TGCGCCAGCAGCGTGGCAGGGGCGAGCACTGAAGCTTTCTTT.

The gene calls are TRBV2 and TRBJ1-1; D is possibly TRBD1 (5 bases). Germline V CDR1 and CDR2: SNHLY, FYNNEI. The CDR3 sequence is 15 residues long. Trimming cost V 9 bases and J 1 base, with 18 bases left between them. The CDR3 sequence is CASRVTGTANTEAFF. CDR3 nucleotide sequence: TGTGCCAGTAGAGTTACCGGGACGGCGAACACTGAAGCTTTCTTT.